This TCR beta chain is drawn from a study of blood T cells in healthy people across ages. Through a sample-barcoded 5' primer and a J-beta primer mix, a second PCR was run for about 6 to 11 cycles. One entry per CDR3 protein, called by TCRdb with MiXCR from the 5' RACE reads. The data contain more than 750,000 distinct CDR3 sequences, approximately 32% of them seen just once; the ten biggest clones take up about 9.4%. There are 13 residues in the CDR3. The same data also went into a second study, on T cells of mothers and their children.

The chain is built from TRBV12-3 or TRBV12-4 and TRBJ2-1, with TRBD1 matching 10 bases. The last part of the DNA fits TRBJ2-7 better; the J call may be wrong. The receptor was isolated from a woman aged 40 to 49 in good health. The sequencing input was blood. CDR3 sequence: CASTGTGVSEQYF. The DNA for the CDR3 is TGTGCCAGCACCGGGACAGGGGTGAGTGAGCAGTACTTC.